These 31 T cell receptor beta chains were sequenced from one sample in a study of post-analysis software for immune sequencing data. Study observations and caveats: Controls showed lower frequencies than patients for roughly 5 TRBV segments, and TRBV5-6, TRBV5-1 and TRBV20-1 were among these.

TCR beta cDNA libraries had unique molecular identifiers. TCRdb independently ran MiXCR on the PCR reads; one entry per CDR3 protein. The data hold 550,000 to 700,000 distinct CDR3 sequences, with around 44% observed a single time. No antigens are known for them. The sequencing input was blood. The source of these receptors is a girl aged 10-17 years with multiple sclerosis.

This clonotype was picked up a small number of times. V gene TRBV4-1 combines with J gene TRBJ2-1, with D perhaps TRBD2 (5 bases). V lost 1 base and J lost 2, with 18 bases in between. The CDR3 covers 18 residues. Germline CDR1 reads MGHRA; CDR2 reads YSYEKL. Here the CDR3 reads CASSQVKGSADTYNEQFF. In DNA, the CDR3 is TGCGCCAGCAGCCAAGTGAAAGGGTCAGCGGATACCTACAATGAGCAGTTCTTC.

The genes are TRBV9 and TRBJ1-1; 7 bases are a match to TRBD1. CDR3 size: 14 residues. J was trimmed by 3 bases and V by 0 bases; bases with no gene match: 2. CDR1 SGDLS and CDR2 YYNGEE come from the germline V gene. CDR3 region: CASSVVDRDTEAFF. Written as DNA, the CDR3 is TGTGCCAGCAGCGTAGTCGACAGGGACACTGAAGCTTTCTTT.

This clonotype has ten or more counts. This chain connects TRBV9 to TRBJ1-1; D call uncertain. Germline CDR1 and CDR2: SGDLS and YYNGEE. Trimming took 4 bases from V and 2 from J, leaving 12 bases between them. There are 14 residues in the CDR3. The CDR3 sequence is CASSPYIHNTEAFF. The CDR3 DNA sequence: TGTGCCAGCAGCCCGTACATTCATAACACTGAAGCTTTCTTT.

This clonotype was seen a handful of times. V usage is TRBV12-3 or TRBV12-4 and J usage is TRBJ2-1; D is possibly TRBD2 (5 bases). The CDR3 is made up of 13 amino acids. Deletions cut 6 bases from V and 8 bases from J, with 14 bases between. CDR3 region: CASRPGLDYEQFF. The CDR3 DNA sequence: TGTGCCAGCAGGCCTGGACTGGACTATGAGCAGTTCTTC.

The chain has TRBV28 and TRBJ2-3; the D is unclear. Trimming pared 5 bases from V and 6 bases from J, leaving 12 bases between. Germline-derived CDR1 and CDR2 are MDHEN and SYDVKM. The CDR3 contains 13 residues. Here the CDR3 reads CASSPFKRDTQYF. As DNA, the CDR3 is TGTGCCAGCAGTCCATTCAAAAGGGATACGCAGTATTTT.

This clonotype was observed a handful of times. This sequence joins TRBV10-3 and TRBJ2-7; 10 nucleotides line up with TRBD2. The trim removed 1 base at V and 6 bases at J, leaving 3 bases unmatched. Germline V gene sequence: CDR1 ENHRY, CDR2 SYGVKD. The CDR3 is 14 amino acids. CDR3 sequence: CAISEFQREGEQYF. As DNA, the CDR3 is TGTGCCATCAGTGAGTTCCAGCGGGAGGGCGAGCAGTACTTC.

This clonotype has more than one count but fewer than ten. The chain links TRBV6-5 to TRBJ2-5; D tentatively fits TRBD1 or TRBD2 (5 bases each). Trimming shortened V by 6 bases and J by 4 bases, and 21 bases separated the two germline ends. The CDR3 is made up of 16 amino acids. In germline, CDR1 is MNHEY, CDR2 SVGAGI. The CDR3 coding sequence is TGTGCCAGCAGGTTCTCGGCCGGGGCCTATCCAGAGACCCAGTACTTC. It codes for CASRFSAGAYPETQYF.

V is TRBV5-1 and J is TRBJ2-3, with a tentative D call TRBD2 (5 bases). V was clipped by 2 bases and J by 0 bases, with 10 bases between them. Per germline, CDR1 SGHRS and CDR2 YFSETQ. The CDR3 totals 15 residues. The CDR3 reads CASSFLRRSTDTQYF. In DNA, the CDR3 is TGCGCCAGCAGCTTCCTCCGGAGGAGCACAGATACGCAGTATTTT.

This clonotype was counted a few times. V usage is TRBV7-2 and J usage is TRBJ2-1, with D possibly being TRBD1 (6 bases). V was pared by 1 base and J by 7 bases, with 8 bases between. The length of the CDR3 is 13 residues. In germline, CDR1 is SGHTA, CDR2 FQGNSA. The CDR3 is CASSLVGANEQFF. The CDR3 DNA follows: TGTGCCAGCAGCTTAGTGGGGGCAAATGAGCAGTTCTTC.

This chain links TRBV15 with TRBJ2-2, with D possibly called TRBD1 or TRBD2 (6 bases each). V was trimmed by 0 bases and J by 0 bases, leaving 11 bases between them. The CDR3 totals 17 residues. CDR1 is LNHNV, CDR2 YYDKDF, per germline (reference sequence). CDR3: CATSRDSGATNTGELFF. The CDR3 region has the DNA TGTGCCACCAGCAGAGATTCGGGGGCAACGAACACCGGGGAGCTGTTTTTT. The full variable domain, in which reference TRBV15 and TRBJ2-2 provide the parts outside the CDR3, is DAMVIQNPRYQVTQFGKPVTLSCSQTLNHNVMYWYQQKSSQAPKLLFHYYDKDFNNEADTPDNFQSRRPNTSFCFLDIRSPGLGDTAMYLCATSRDSGATNTGELFFGEGSRLTVL.

In this sample, this clonotype turned up a few times. This CDR3 is CASSLFPRGNYEQYF. The CDR3 DNA reads TGCGCCAGCAGCTTGTTCCCCAGGGGGAACTACGAGCAGTACTTC. The V call is TRBV5-1, the J call TRBJ2-7; TRBD1 matches at 7 bases. CDR3 size: 15 residues. Looked up from germline, CDR1 is SGHRS and CDR2 is YFSETQ. J was trimmed by 3 bases and V by 1 base; bases with no gene match: 7.

The genes are TRBV3-1 and TRBJ2-1, with 10 bases fitting TRBD2. V gave up 4 bases and J gave up 7 bases; unmatched junction bases: 13. The V gene's germline CDR1 is LGHDT and CDR2 YNNKEL (reference sequence). CDR3 length: 17 residues. The CDR3 bases are TGTGCCAGCAGCCGTACTAGCGGGGCAATCGAAGGGAATGAGCAGTTCTTC. Its protein is CASSRTSGAIEGNEQFF.

This clonotype was seen a few times. The rearrangement links TRBV29-1 to TRBJ1-2; D call uncertain. The CDR3 has 14 amino acids. V dropped 7 bases and J dropped 0 bases, with 15 bases sitting between them. Germline CDR1 SQVTM, CDR2 ANQGSEA. Here the CDR3 DNA reads TGCAGCGCTTCCCAGATAAAGGCTAACTATGGCTACACCTTC. This gives the protein CSASQIKANYGYTF.

The V call is TRBV6-5, the J call TRBJ2-1, with TRBD1 matching over 9 bases. After removal of 0 bases from V and 3 bases from J, the junction contained 6 bases not matched to a gene. Germline CDR1 is MNHEY and CDR2 is SVGAGI. This CDR3 comprises 17 residues. CDR3 residues: CASSYSRDREGYNEQFF. DNA for the CDR3: TGTGCCAGCAGTTACTCAAGGGACAGGGAAGGCTACAATGAGCAGTTCTTC.

The sample holds a few counts of this clonotype. The gene calls are TRBV20-1 and TRBJ2-5, with D possibly being TRBD2 (6 bases). V lost 3 bases, J lost 2 bases, and 13 bases lay in between. This CDR3 is 14 amino acids long. Germline assignment: CDR1 DFQATT and CDR2 SNEGSKA (reference sequence). The CDR3 reads CSASAGFSQETQYF. The DNA of the CDR3 is TGCAGTGCTAGTGCGGGATTCTCACAAGAGACCCAGTACTTC.

The gene calls are TRBV12-3 or TRBV12-4 and TRBJ2-7, with D tentatively TRBD1 (6 bases). With 1 base removed from V and 11 bases from J, the gap between germline ends came to 9 bases. The CDR3 has 11 amino acids. The CDR3 spells CASSLGTGKYF. The CDR3 coding sequence is TGTGCCAGCAGTTTAGGCACAGGGAAGTACTTC.

The V and J genes are TRBV4-1 and TRBJ2-7, with TRBD2 identical over 16 bases. From germline, CDR1 is MGHRA and CDR2 YSYEKL. The ends lost 6 bases at V and 5 bases at J; junction bases unmatched: 13. The CDR3 has 18 amino acids. CDR3 DNA: TGCGCCAGCAGTCAGTGGGGACTAGCGGGGGGGCCGAAAAACGAGCAGTACTTC. Its translation: CASSQWGLAGGPKNEQYF.

The CDR3 region has the DNA TGCAGCGTTGTGGCCCAAGAGACCCAGTACTTC. This gives the protein CSVVAQETQYF. The rearrangement uses TRBV29-1 and TRBJ2-5; no clear D. The CDR3 has 11 residues. The V end lost 4 bases, the J end lost 1 base, and 4 bases lay between the germline ends. CDR1 is SQVTM and CDR2 is ANQGSEA in the germline V gene. Looking up the rest from reference TRBV29-1 and TRBJ2-5 gives the full variable domain: SAVISQKPSRDICQRGTSLTIQCQVDSQVTMMFWYRQQPGQSLTLIATANQGSEATYESGFVIDKFPISRPNLTFSTLTVSNMSPEDSSIYLCSVVAQETQYFGPGTRLLVL.

Regarding this clonotype: An end of the junction differs from the germline gene, which may be a read error. This rearrangement joins TRBV10-3 to TRBJ2-3; D uncertain. The germline V gene encodes CDR1 ENHRY and CDR2 SYGVKD. The CDR3 extends over 15 amino acids. As DNA, the CDR3 is TGTGCCATCAGTGGAGAGCGAGAGGTCGTAGATTCGCAGTATTTT. It codes for CAISGEREVVDSQYF.

This chain connects TRBV12-3 or TRBV12-4 to TRBJ1-6; D call uncertain. V dropped 5 bases and J dropped 3 bases, with 8 bases sitting between them. The CDR3 is 14 residues long. This chain's CDR3 is CASSLEVYNSPLHF. The CDR3 region has the DNA TGTGCCAGCAGTCTCGAGGTCTATAATTCACCCCTCCACTTT.

This clonotype was recorded only once. The CDR3 sequence is CASHRRGEEKTQFF. The CDR3 coding sequence is TGTGCCAGCCACCGAAGAGGGGAGGAGAAGACCCAGTTCTTC. The chain combines TRBV12-3 or TRBV12-4 with TRBJ2-1, with D possibly being TRBD2 (6 bases). Between the trimmed V and J ends, which lost 8 bases and 13 bases, there was a span of 24 bases. The CDR3 runs 14 residues.

The V gene is TRBV7-9, the J gene TRBJ2-7; tentative D call: TRBD2 (7 bases). CDR3 length: 16 residues. Per germline, CDR1 SEHNR and CDR2 FQNEAQ (reference sequence). Trimming removed 3 bases from V and 0 bases from J, with 15 bases in between. The CDR3 is CASSLGGGRSSYEQYF. DNA for the CDR3: TGTGCCAGCAGCTTGGGCGGGGGCCGGAGCTCCTACGAGCAGTACTTC.

This rearrangement joins TRBV29-1 to TRBJ2-7; maybe TRBD1 (6 bases). Near its end, the DNA agrees better with TRBJ2-5, so the J call may be wrong. The CDR3 totals 13 residues. CDR1 is SQVTM, CDR2 ANQGSEA, per germline. For the CDR3, the DNA is TGCAGCGTTGATCAGGGGAGTGGGGAGACCCAGTACTTC. Amino acids: CSVDQGSGETQYF.

This clonotype is a singleton in its sample. The chain joins TRBV2 to TRBJ1-1; 7 bases fit TRBD1. Losses at the gene ends were 7 bases for V and 7 bases for J; bases not matched to a gene: 3. Germline values: CDR1 SNHLY, CDR2 FYNNEI. The CDR3 runs to 11 residues. The CDR3 loop is CASMGQIEAFF. The DNA of the CDR3 is TGTGCCAGCATGGGACAGATTGAAGCTTTCTTT. The complete variable domain, with remaining parts taken from reference TRBV2 and TRBJ1-1, reads EPEVTQTPSHQVTQMGQEVILRCVPISNHLYFYWYRQILGQKVEFLVSFYNNEISEKSEIFDDQFSVERPDGSNFTLKIRSTKLEDSAMYFCASMGQIEAFFGQGTRLTVV.

The V call is TRBV5-1, the J call TRBJ2-5; weak D call: TRBD2 (5 bases). Trimming stripped 5 bases from V and 2 bases from J, with 13 bases between. Germline CDR1 reads SGHRS; CDR2 reads YFSETQ. The CDR3 is 14 residues long. The CDR3 sequence: CASRRTPPQETQYF. The DNA for the CDR3 is TGCGCCAGCAGGCGGACTCCCCCTCAAGAGACCCAGTACTTC.

The chain joins TRBV2 to TRBJ1-4, with D maybe TRBD1 (6 bases). The CDR3 spans 15 residues. Trimming left V 2 bases short and J 4 bases short, with 11 bases between. Germline assignment: CDR1 SNHLY and CDR2 FYNNEI. The CDR3, as DNA: TGTGCCAGCAGTGAAAGGGGGGCGAGTAATGAAAAACTGTTTTTT. Translating gives CASSERGASNEKLFF.

The rearrangement joins TRBV27 to TRBJ2-7, with a possible D match to TRBD2 (7 bases). This CDR3 is 12 amino acids long. The V gene lost 2 bases and the J gene lost 9 bases, with 11 bases spanning the gap. Germline CDR1 MNHEY, CDR2 SMNVEV (reference sequence). The CDR3 nucleotides are TGTGCCAGCAGTTTAGGGGGGGGCGGGCAGTACTTC. Protein: CASSLGGGGQYF.

Of note for this clonotype: The germline gene is not matched at one end of the junction; a read error may be the cause. The DNA for the CDR3 is TGTGCTAGCAGCTCCAAAGGGGCTACCTACGAGCAGTACTTC. Its translation: CASSSKGATYEQYF. The chain recombines TRBV7-2 with TRBJ2-4; D might be TRBD1 (5 bases). With the DNA end fitting TRBJ2-7 better, the J assignment may be wrong. Looked up from germline, CDR1 is SGHTA and CDR2 is FQGNSA. The CDR3 loop spans 14 amino acids.

The V call is TRBV11-3, the J call TRBJ2-3; 8 bases fit TRBD2. CDR1 and CDR2 from the germline V gene are SGHNT and YENEEA. V lost 5 bases to trimming and J lost 3 bases; unmatched junction nucleotides: 13. The CDR3 runs 17 residues. CDR3 nucleotides: TGTGCCAGCAGCCCCGTAAGGGGACTAGGGACAACAGATACGCAGTATTTT. Amino acid sequence: CASSPVRGLGTTDTQYF.

The CDR3 sequence is CASSYSIETSSHEQYF. DNA for the CDR3: TGTGCCAGCAGTTACTCGATAGAGACTAGCAGTCACGAGCAGTACTTC. The genes are TRBV6-6 and TRBJ2-7; 7 nucleotides line up with TRBD2. The CDR3 has 16 amino acids. V lost 0 bases and J lost 5; bases outside the gene matches: 10. Germline CDR1 MNHNY, CDR2 SVGAGI (reference sequence).

This clonotype was seen just once. This rearrangement joins TRBV29-1 to TRBJ1-2; D is ambiguous. Trimming left V 4 bases short and J 8 bases short, with 11 bases between. The CDR3 contains 11 residues. Germline CDR1 and CDR2: SQVTM and ANQGSEA. The CDR3: CSVVPGGGYTF. In DNA, the CDR3 is TGCAGCGTTGTGCCGGGCGGGGGCTACACCTTC.